The sequence of this TCR beta chain was determined in a study of blood T cell repertoires in COVID-19. TCRdb's table, derived via immunoSEQ multiplex PCR, lists solely in-frame clones and lacks some. The sample lists 100,000 to 150,000 clones; approximately 86% were seen once. Germline lookup yields CDR1 SGHVS and CDR2 FNYEAQ. This CDR3 comprises 12 residues. Trimming removed 4 bases at V and 0 bases at J, with 4 bases between. The sequence derives from a woman aged 45-59 years who had recovered from COVID-19. The genes are TRBV7-6 and TRBJ2-7; D ambiguous. The sample consisted of PBMCs or T cells enriched from blood (not recorded which). The CDR3: CASSSSSYEQYF. CDR3 coding DNA: TGTGCCAGCAGCTCCTCCTCCTACGAGCAGTACTTC.